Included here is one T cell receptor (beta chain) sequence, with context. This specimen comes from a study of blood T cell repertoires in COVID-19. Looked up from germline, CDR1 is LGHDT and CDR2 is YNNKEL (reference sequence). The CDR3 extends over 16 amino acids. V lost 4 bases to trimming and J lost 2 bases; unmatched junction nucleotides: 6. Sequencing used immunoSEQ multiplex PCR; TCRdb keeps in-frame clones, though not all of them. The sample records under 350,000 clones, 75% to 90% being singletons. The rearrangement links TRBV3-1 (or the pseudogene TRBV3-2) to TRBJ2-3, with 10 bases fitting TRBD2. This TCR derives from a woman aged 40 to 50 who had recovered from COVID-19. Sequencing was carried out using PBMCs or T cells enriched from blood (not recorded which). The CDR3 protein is CASSRRAGGITDTQYF. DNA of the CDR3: TGTGCCAGCAGCCGTAGAGCGGGGGGGATCACAGATACGCAGTATTTT.